The 5 T cell receptor beta chains listed next were all sequenced from one sample in a study of shared clonotypes between healthy human individuals. In the naive CD8 group, cells lacked CD45RO and were positively selected for CCR7, so terminally differentiated effector memory CD45RA+ cells were left out. Profiled with immunoSEQ multiplex PCR; TCRdb holds only in-frame clones, not every one. This table has about 1,900,000 clones, about 95% appearing once. Sequences were obtained from naive CD8+ T cells sorted from blood. Every receptor here comes from a man younger than 30 in good health.

This chain joins TRBV5-1 and TRBJ2-7; a possible D gene is TRBD1 (5 bases). Trimming took off 4 bases at V and 4 bases at J, with 12 bases between the two ends. Germline V gene lookup returns CDR1 SGHRS and CDR2 YFSETQ. The length of the CDR3 is 13 residues. The CDR3 spells CASSLQVGYEQYF. The CDR3 nucleotides read TGCGCCAGCAGCCTACAGGTCGGGTACGAGCAGTACTTC.

The chain recombines TRBV18 with TRBJ2-2, with D maybe TRBD1 (6 bases). The CDR3 runs to 14 residues. V was pared by 6 bases and J by 5 bases, with 13 bases between. Germline CDR1 is KGHSH and CDR2 is LQKENI. This CDR3 is CASSPTGSTGELFF. CDR3 bases: TGTGCCAGCTCCCCAACAGGGTCGACCGGGGAGCTGTTTTTT.

The rearrangement links TRBV5-6 to TRBJ2-2; TRBD1 or TRBD2 may be the D gene (5 bases each). Germline values: CDR1 SGHDT, CDR2 YYEEEE. With 0 bases removed from V and 1 base from J, the gap between germline ends came to 13 bases. The CDR3 sequence is 17 residues long. The DNA of the CDR3 is TGTGCCAGCAGCTTGGCCGCCGGGACGGTGAACACCGGGGAGCTGTTTTTT. Amino acid sequence: CASSLAAGTVNTGELFF.

The genes are TRBV5-6 and TRBJ1-5; D might be TRBD1 (6 bases). Germline lookup yields CDR1 SGHDT and CDR2 YYEEEE. V was shortened by 3 bases and J by 2 bases, with 18 bases between the two germline ends. The CDR3 contains 17 residues. Here the CDR3 DNA reads TGTGCCAGCAGCTACGGTAGGGGGAGGTGGGGCAATCAGCCCCAGCATTTT. This translates into CASSYGRGRWGNQPQHF.

The chain carries TRBV27 and TRBJ1-1; no clear D gene. CDR3 length: 13 residues. Trimming pared 3 bases from V and 7 bases from J, leaving 12 bases between. Germline V CDR1 and CDR2: MNHEY, SMNVEV (reference sequence). CDR3 sequence: CASSFSLGSEAFF. CDR3 sequence (DNA): TGTGCCAGCAGTTTTAGTTTAGGCAGTGAAGCTTTCTTT.